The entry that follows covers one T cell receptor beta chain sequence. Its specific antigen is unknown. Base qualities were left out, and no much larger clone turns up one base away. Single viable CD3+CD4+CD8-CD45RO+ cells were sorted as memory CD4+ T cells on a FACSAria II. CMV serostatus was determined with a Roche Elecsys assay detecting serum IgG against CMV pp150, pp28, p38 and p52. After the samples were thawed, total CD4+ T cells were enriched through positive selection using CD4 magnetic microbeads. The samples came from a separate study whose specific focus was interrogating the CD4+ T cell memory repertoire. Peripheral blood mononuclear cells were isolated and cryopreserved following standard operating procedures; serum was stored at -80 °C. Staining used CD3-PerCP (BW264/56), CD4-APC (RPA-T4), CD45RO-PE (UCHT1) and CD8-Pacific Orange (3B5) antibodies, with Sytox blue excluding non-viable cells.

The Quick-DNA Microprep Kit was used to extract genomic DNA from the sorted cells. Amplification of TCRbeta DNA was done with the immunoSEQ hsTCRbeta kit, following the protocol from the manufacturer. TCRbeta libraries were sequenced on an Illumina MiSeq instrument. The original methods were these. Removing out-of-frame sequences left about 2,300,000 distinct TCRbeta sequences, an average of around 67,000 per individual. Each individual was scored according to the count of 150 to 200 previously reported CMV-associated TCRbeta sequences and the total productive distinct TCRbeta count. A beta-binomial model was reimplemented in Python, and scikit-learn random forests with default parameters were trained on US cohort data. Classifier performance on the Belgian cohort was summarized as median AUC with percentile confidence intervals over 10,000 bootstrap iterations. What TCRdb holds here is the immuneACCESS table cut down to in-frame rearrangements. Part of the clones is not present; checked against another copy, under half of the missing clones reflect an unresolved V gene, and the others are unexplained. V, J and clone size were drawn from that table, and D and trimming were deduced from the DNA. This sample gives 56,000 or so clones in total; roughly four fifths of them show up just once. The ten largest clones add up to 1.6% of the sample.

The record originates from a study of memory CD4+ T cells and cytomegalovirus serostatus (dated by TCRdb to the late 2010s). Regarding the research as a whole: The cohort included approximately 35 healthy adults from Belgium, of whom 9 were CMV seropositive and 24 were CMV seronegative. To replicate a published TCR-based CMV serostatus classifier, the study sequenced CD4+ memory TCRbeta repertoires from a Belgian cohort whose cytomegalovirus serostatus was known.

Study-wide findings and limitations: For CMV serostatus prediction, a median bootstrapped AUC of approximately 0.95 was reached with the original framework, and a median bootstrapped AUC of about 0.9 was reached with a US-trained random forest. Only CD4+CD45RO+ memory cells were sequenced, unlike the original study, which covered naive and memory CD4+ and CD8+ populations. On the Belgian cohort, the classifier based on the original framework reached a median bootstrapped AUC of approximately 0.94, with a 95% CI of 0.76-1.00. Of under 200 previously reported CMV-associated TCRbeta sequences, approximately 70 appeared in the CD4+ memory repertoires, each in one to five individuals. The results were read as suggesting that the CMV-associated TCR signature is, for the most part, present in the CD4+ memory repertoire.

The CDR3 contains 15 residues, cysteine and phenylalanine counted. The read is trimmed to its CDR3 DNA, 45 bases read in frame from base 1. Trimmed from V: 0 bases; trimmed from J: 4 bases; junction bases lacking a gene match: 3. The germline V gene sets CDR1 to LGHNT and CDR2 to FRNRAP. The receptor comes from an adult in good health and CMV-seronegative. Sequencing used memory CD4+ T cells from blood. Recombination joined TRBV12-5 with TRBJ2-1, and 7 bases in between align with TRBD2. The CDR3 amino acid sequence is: CASGLVMGGYNEQFF. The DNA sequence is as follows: TGTGCTAGTGGTTTGGTCATGGGGGGGTACAATGAGCAGTTCTTC.